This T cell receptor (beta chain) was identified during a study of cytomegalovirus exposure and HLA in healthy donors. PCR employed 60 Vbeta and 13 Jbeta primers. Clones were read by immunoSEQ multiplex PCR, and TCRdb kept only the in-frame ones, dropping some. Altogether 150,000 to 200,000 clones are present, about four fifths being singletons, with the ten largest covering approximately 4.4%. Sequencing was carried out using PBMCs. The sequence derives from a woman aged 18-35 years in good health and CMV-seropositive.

CDR3 loop: CATSRVRGATYEQYF. The CDR3 coding sequence is TGTGCCACCAGCAGAGTCAGGGGGGCGACCTACGAGCAGTACTTC. The chain is built from TRBV15 and TRBJ2-7; D perhaps matches TRBD1 (7 bases). Deletions cut 1 base from V and 2 bases from J, with 12 bases between. The CDR3 sequence is 15 residues long. CDR1 is LNHNV, CDR2 YYDKDF, per germline (reference sequence).